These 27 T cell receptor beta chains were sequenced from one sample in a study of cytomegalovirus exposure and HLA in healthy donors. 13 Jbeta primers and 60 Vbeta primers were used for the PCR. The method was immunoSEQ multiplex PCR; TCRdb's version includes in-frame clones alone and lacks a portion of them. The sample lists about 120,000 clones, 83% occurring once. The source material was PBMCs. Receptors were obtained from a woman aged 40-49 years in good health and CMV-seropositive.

The CDR3 sequence is CASSSRTSGTYEQYF. Written as DNA, the CDR3 is TGTGCCAGCAGTTCGCGGACTAGCGGAACCTACGAGCAGTACTTC. The chain recombines TRBV27 with TRBJ2-7; 10 bases are a match to TRBD2. The CDR3 spans 15 residues. V lost 4 bases, J lost 2 bases, and 5 bases stayed unmatched. CDR1 is MNHEY, CDR2 SMNVEV, per germline (reference sequence).

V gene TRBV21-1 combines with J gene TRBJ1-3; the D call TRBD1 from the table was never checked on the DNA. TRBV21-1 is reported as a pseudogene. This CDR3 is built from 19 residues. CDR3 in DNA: TGTGCCAGCAGCAAAGCGCAAAAGGGACAGGGGGCGCCCGGAAACACCATATATTTT. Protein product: CASSKAQKGQGAPGNTIYF.

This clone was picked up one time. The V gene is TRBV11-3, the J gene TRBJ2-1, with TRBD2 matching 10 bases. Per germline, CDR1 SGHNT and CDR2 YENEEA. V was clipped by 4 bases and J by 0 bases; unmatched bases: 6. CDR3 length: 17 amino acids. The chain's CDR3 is CASSSGLAANSYNEQFF. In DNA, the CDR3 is TGTGCCAGCAGCTCCGGACTAGCGGCGAACTCCTACAATGAGCAGTTCTTC.

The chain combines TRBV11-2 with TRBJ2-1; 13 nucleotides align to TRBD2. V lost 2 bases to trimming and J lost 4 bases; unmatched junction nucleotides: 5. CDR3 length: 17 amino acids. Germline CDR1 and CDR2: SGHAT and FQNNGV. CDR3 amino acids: CASSLRTSGSGYNEQFF. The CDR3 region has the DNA TGTGCCAGCAGCTTAAGGACTAGCGGGAGCGGGTACAATGAGCAGTTCTTC.

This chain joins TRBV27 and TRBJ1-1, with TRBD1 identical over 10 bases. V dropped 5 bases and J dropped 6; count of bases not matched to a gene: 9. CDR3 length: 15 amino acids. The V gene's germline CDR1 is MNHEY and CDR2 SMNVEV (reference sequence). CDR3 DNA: TGTGCCAGCAGTCACGGGGACAGGGGATTACCTGAAGCTTTCTTT. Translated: CASSHGDRGLPEAFF.

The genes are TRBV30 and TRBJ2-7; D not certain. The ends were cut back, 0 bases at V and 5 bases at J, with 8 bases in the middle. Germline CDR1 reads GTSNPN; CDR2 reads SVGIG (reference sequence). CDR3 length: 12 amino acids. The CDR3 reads CAWSVNLNEQYF. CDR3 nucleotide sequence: TGTGCCTGGAGTGTAAATCTTAACGAGCAGTACTTC. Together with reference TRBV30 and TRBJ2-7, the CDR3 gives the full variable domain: SQTIHQWPATLVQPVGSPLSLECTVEGTSNPNLYWYRQAAGRGLQLLFYSVGIGQISSEVPQNLSASRPQDRQFILSSKKLLLSDSGFYLCAWSVNLNEQYFGPGTRLTVT.

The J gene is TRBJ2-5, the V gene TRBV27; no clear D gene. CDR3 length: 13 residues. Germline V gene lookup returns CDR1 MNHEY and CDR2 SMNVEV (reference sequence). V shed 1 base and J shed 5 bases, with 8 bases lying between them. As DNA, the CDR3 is TGTGCCAGCAGTTTATACGGGTTGGAGACCCAGTACTTC. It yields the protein CASSLYGLETQYF.

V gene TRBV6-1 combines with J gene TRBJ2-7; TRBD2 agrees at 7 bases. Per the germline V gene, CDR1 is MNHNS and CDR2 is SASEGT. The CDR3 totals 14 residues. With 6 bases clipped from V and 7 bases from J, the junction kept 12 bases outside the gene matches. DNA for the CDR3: TGTGCCAGCAGGTCTAGGGAGGGTTTAGGGGAGCAGTACTTC. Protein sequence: CASRSREGLGEQYF.

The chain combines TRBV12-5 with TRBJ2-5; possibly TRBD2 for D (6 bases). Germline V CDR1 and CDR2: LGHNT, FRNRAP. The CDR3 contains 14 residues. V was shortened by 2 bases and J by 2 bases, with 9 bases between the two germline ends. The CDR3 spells CASGLRDSQETQYF. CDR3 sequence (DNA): TGTGCTAGTGGTTTGCGGGACTCGCAAGAGACCCAGTACTTC.

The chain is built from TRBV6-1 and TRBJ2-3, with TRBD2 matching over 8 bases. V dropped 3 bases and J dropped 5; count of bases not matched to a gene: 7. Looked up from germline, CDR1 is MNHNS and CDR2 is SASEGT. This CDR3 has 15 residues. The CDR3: CASSEERERIDTQYF. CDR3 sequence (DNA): TGTGCCAGCAGTGAGGAGCGGGAGAGAATAGATACGCAGTATTTT.

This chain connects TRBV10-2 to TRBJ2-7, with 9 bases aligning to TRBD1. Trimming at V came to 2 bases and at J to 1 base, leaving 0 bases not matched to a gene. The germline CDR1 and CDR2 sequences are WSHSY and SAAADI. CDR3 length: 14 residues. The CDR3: CASSEDRGSYEQYF. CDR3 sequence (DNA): TGCGCCAGCAGTGAGGACAGGGGGTCCTACGAGCAGTACTTC.

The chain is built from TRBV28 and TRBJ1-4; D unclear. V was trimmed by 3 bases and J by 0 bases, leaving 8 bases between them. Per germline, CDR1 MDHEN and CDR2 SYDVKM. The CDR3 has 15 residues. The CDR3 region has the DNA TGTGCCAGCAGTTTTTCAGTTGCAACTAATGAAAAACTGTTTTTT. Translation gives CASSFSVATNEKLFF.

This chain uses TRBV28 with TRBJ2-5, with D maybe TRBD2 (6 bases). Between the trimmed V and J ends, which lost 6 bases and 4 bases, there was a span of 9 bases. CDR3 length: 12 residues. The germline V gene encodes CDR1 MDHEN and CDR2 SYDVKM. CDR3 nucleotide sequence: TGTGCCAGCAGGTATAGCGGAGAGACCCAGTACTTC. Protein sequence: CASRYSGETQYF. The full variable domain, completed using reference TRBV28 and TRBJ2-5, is DVKVTQSSRYLVKRTGEKVFLECVQDMDHENMFWYRQDPGLGLRLIYFSYDVKMKEKGDIPEGYSVSREKKERFSLILESASTNQTSMYLCASRYSGETQYFGPGTRLLVL.

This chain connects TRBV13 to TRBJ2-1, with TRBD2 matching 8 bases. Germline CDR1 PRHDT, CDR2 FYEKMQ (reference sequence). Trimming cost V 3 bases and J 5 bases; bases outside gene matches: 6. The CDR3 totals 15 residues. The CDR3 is CASSFPAGANNEQFF. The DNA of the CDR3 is TGTGCCAGCAGCTTTCCAGCGGGAGCCAACAATGAGCAGTTCTTC. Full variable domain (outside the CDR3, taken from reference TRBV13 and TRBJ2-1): AAGVIQSPRHLIKEKRETATLKCYPIPRHDTVYWYQQGPGQDPQFLISFYEKMQSDKGSIPDRFSAQQFSDYHSELNMSSLELGDSALYFCASSFPAGANNEQFFGPGTRLTVL.

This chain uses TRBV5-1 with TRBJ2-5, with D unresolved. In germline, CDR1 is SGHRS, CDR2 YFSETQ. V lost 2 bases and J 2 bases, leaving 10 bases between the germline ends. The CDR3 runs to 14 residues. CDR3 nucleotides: TGCGCCAGCAGCTTAAACGGTCATCAAGAGACCCAGTACTTC. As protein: CASSLNGHQETQYF. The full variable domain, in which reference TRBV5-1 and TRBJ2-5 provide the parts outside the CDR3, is KAGVTQTPRYLIKTRGQQVTLSCSPISGHRSVSWYQQTPGQGLQFLFEYFSETQRNKGNFPGRFSGRQFSNSRSEMNVSTLELGDSALYLCASSLNGHQETQYFGPGTRLLVL.

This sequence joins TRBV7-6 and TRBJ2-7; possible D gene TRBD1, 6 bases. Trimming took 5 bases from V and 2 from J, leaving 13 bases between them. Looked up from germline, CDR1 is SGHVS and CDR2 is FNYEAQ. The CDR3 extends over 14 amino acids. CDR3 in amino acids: CASSADSQTYEQYF. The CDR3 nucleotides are TGTGCCAGCAGCGCGGACAGCCAAACCTACGAGCAGTACTTC.

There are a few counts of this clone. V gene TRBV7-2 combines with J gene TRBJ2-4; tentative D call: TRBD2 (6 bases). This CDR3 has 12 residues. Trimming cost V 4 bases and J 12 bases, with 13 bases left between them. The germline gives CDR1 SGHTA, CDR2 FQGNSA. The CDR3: CASSSLRDSQYF. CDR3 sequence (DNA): TGTGCCAGCAGCTCCCTACGGGACTCTCAGTACTTC.

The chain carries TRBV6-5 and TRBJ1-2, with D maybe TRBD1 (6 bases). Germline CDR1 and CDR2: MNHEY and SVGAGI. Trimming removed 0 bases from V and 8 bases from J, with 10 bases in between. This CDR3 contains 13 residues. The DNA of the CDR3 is TGTGCCAGCAGTTACTCGGGGGCTCGAGGCTACACCTTC. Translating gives CASSYSGARGYTF.

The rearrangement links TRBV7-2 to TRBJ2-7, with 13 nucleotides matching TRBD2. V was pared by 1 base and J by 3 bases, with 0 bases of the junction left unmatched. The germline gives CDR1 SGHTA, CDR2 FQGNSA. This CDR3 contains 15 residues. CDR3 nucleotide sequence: TGTGCCAGCAGCTTAGGGACTAGCGGGAGCTACGAGCAGTACTTC. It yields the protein CASSLGTSGSYEQYF.

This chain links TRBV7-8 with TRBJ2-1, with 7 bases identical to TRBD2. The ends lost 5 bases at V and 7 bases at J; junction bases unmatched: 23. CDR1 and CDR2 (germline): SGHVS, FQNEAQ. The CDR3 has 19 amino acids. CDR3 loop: CASSRRVSNGGSPGNEQFF. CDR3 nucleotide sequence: TGTGCCAGCAGCCGACGGGTCAGTAATGGCGGGAGCCCCGGTAATGAGCAGTTCTTC.

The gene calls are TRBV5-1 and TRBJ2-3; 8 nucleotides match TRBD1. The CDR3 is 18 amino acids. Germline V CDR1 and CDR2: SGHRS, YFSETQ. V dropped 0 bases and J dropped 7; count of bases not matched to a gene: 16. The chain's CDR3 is CASSLALLGQGADYTQYF. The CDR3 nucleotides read TGCGCCAGCAGCTTGGCACTTCTAGGGCAGGGGGCCGACTATACGCAGTATTTT.

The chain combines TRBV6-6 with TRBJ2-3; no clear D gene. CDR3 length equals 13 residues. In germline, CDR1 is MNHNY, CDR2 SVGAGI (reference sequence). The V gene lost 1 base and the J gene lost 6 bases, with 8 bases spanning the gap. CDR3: CASSYFVADTQYF. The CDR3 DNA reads TGTGCCAGCAGTTACTTCGTTGCGGATACGCAGTATTTT.

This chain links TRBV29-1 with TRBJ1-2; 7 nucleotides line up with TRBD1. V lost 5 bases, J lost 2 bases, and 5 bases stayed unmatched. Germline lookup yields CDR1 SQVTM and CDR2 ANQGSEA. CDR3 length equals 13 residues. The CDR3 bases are TGCAGCGTTCATACAGGGGCGAACTATGGCTACACCTTC. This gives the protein CSVHTGANYGYTF.

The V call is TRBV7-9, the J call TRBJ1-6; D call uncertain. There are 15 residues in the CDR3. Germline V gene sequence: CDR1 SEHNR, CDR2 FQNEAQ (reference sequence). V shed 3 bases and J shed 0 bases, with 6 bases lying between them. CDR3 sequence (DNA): TGTGCCAGCAGCTTTCTGAGCTCCTATAATTCACCCCTCCACTTT. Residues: CASSFLSSYNSPLHF.

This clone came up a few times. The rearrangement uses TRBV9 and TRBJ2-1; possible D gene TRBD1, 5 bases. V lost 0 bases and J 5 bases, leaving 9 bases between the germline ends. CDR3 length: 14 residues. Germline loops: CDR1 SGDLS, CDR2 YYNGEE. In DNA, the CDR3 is TGTGCCAGCAGCGTAGAGATAGGGGACAATGAGCAGTTCTTC. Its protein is CASSVEIGDNEQFF. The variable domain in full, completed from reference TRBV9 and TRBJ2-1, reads DSGVTQTPKHLITATGQRVTLRCSPRSGDLSVYWYQQSLDQGLQFLIQYYNGEERAKGNILERFSAQQFPDLHSELNLSSLELGDSALYFCASSVEIGDNEQFFGPGTRLTVL.

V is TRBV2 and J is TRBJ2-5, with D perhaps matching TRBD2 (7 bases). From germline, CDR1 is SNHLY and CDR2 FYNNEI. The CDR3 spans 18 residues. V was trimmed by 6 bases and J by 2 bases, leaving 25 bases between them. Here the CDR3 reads CASSESGASSGEQETQYF. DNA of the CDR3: TGTGCCAGCAGCGAGTCGGGGGCCTCTAGCGGAGAACAAGAGACCCAGTACTTC. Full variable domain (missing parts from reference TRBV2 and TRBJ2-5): EPEVTQTPSHQVTQMGQEVILRCVPISNHLYFYWYRQILGQKVEFLVSFYNNEISEKSEIFDDQFSVERPDGSNFTLKIRSTKLEDSAMYFCASSESGASSGEQETQYFGPGTRLLVL.

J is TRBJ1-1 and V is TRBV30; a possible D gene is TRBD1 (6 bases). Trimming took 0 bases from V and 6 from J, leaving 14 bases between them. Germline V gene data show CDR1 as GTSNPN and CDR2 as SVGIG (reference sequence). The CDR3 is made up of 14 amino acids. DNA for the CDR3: TGTGCCTGGAGTGTACGTCCGGACAGCGCTGAAGCTTTCTTT. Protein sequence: CAWSVRPDSAEAFF.